The 7 T cell receptor beta chains presented below share a single source sample, sequenced in a study of cytomegalovirus exposure and HLA in healthy donors. Only in-frame clones appear in the TCRdb table, and some are missing; sequencing was by immunoSEQ multiplex PCR. Of about 220,000 clones in the sample, just over 85% are singletons; the top ten hold just under 3%. Sequences were obtained from PBMCs. The source of these receptors is a woman aged 18-30 years in good health and CMV-seronegative.

V is TRBV28 and J is TRBJ2-7, with 8 bases matching TRBD2. V lost 7 bases to trimming and J lost 2 bases; unmatched junction nucleotides: 10. This CDR3 is 15 amino acids long. CDR1 is MDHEN and CDR2 is SYDVKM in the germline V gene. The CDR3 bases are TGTGCCAGCAACACAAGGACTAGCATTGCCTACGAGCAGTACTTC. This codes for CASNTRTSIAYEQYF.

This clone was recorded only once. In DNA, the CDR3 is TGTGCCAGCAGTTTCCCCGACAGGCGTTACTACGAGCAGTACTTC. It yields the protein CASSFPDRRYYEQYF. The chain carries TRBV28 and TRBJ2-7; D might be TRBD1 (6 bases). V shed 3 bases and J shed 3 bases, with 15 bases lying between them. Germline V CDR1 and CDR2: MDHEN, SYDVKM. The CDR3 is made up of 15 amino acids.

The rearrangement links TRBV23-1 to TRBJ2-2; 10 bases match TRBD1. TRBV23-1 is an ORF for which the function is uncertain. The junction had 5 bases not matched to a gene; V was cut back by 7 bases and J by 3 bases. The CDR3 has 15 amino acids. The CDR3 nucleotides read TGCGCCAGCACAATGACAGGGGGCGACACCGGGGAGCTGTTTTTT. Protein product: CASTMTGGDTGELFF.

The chain is built from TRBV5-4 and TRBJ2-1; 12 bases are a match to TRBD1. Trimming at V came to 3 bases and at J to 7 bases, leaving 11 bases not matched to a gene. Germline loops: CDR1 SGHNT, CDR2 YYREEE (reference sequence). This CDR3 has 17 residues. The CDR3 DNA is TGTGCCAGCAGCTCTCCGGGACAGGGGGCGCCGGAGAATGAGCAGTTCTTC. It yields the protein CASSSPGQGAPENEQFF.

V and J are TRBV5-6 and TRBJ2-1; 7 bases agree with TRBD1. The CDR3 runs to 15 residues. Germline-derived CDR1 and CDR2 are SGHDT and YYEEEE. With 4 bases clipped from V and 2 bases from J, the junction kept 6 bases outside the gene matches. Here the CDR3 reads CASSRRDRTYNEQFF. In DNA form, the CDR3 reads TGTGCCAGCAGCCGCCGGGACAGAACCTACAATGAGCAGTTCTTC. Together with reference TRBV5-6 and TRBJ2-1, the CDR3 gives the full variable domain: DAGVTQSPTHLIKTRGQQVTLRCSPKSGHDTVSWYQQALGQGPQFIFQYYEEEERQRGNFPDRFSGHQFPNYSSELNVNALLLGDSALYLCASSRRDRTYNEQFFGPGTRLTVL.

V and J are TRBV28 and TRBJ2-5; TRBD1 might be the D (6 bases). CDR1 is MDHEN, CDR2 SYDVKM, per germline. This CDR3 is 14 amino acids long. V was trimmed by 9 bases and J by 1 base, leaving 15 bases between them. Here the CDR3 DNA reads TGTGCCAGTTATAAGGGGGACCCCCAAGAGACCCAGTACTTC. Translation gives CASYKGDPQETQYF.

The chain employs TRBV7-6 and TRBJ2-3, with TRBD2 identical over 10 bases. CDR1 and CDR2 from the germline V gene are SGHVS and FNYEAQ. The CDR3 has 16 amino acids. The V and J ends lost 1 base and 4 bases, in that order; junction bases with no gene match: 5. CDR3 in amino acids: CASSLVASGSADTQYF. Here the CDR3 DNA reads TGTGCCAGCAGCTTAGTGGCTAGCGGGAGCGCAGATACGCAGTATTTT.